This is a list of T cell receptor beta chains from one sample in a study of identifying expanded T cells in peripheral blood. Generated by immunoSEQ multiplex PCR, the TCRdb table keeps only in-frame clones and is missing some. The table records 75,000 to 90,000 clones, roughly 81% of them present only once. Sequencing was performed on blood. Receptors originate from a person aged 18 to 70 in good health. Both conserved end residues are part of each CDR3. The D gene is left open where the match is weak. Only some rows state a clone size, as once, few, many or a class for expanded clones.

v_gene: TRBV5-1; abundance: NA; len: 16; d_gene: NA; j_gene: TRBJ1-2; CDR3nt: TGCGCCAGCAGGCCAGGAACACAGCGCGCTAACTATGGCTACACCTTC; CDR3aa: CASRPGTQRANYGYTF
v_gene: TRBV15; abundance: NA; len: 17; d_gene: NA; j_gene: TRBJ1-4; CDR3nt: TGTGCCACCAGCAGAAACATGTTAGGGGACCCTAATGAAAAACTGTTTTTT; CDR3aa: CATSRNMLGDPNEKLFF
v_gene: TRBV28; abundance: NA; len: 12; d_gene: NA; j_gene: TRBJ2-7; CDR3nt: TGTGCCAGCAGTTTATTAAGCTACGAGCAGTACTTC; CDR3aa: CASSLLSYEQYF
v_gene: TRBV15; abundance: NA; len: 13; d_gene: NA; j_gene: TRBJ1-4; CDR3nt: TGTGCCACCAGCAGAGGCCGTAATGAAAAACTGTTTTTT; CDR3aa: CATSRGRNEKLFF
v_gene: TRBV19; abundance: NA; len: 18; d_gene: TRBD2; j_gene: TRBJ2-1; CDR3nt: TGTGCCAGTAGTACCCCGGGACTAGCGAGTTTTACGAACAATGAGCAGTTCTTC; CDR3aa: CASSTPGLASFTNNEQFF
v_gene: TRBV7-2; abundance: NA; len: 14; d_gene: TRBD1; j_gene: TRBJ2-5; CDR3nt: TGTGCCAGCAGCCCCGGGACAGTACAAGAGACCCAGTACTTC; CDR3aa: CASSPGTVQETQYF
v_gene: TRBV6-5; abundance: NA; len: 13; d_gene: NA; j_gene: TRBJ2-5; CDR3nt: TGTGCCAGCAGAAAGACAGGTCAAGAGACCCAGTACTTC; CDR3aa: CASRKTGQETQYF
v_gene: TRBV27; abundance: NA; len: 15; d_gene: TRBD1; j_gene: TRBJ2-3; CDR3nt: TGTGCCAGCAGTTTTGGGGACAGGGGGGCAGATACGCAGTATTTT; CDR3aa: CASSFGDRGADTQYF
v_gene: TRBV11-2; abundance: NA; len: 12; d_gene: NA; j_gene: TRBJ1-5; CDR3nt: TGTGCCAGCAGCCATGAAAATCAGCCCCAGCATTTT; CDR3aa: CASSHENQPQHF
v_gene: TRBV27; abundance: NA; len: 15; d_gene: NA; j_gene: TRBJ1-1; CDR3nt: TGTGCCAGCAGTTTATGGGGGCTGGGGGAAACTGAAGCTTTCTTT; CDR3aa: CASSLWGLGETEAFF
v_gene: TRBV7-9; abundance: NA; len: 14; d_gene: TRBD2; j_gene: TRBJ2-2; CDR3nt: TGTGCCAGCAGGGGAGGGCCAGGCACCGGGGAGCTGTTTTTT; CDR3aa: CASRGGPGTGELFF
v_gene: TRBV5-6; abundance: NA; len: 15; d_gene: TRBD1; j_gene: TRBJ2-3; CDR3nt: TGTGCCAGCAGCAAGGGACAGGGCGGCACAGATACGCAGTATTTT; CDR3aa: CASSKGQGGTDTQYF
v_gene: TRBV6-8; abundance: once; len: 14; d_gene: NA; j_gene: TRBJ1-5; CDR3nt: TGTGCCAGCAGTTACGGCAGTAGCAATCAGCCCCAGCATTTT; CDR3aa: CASSYGSSNQPQHF
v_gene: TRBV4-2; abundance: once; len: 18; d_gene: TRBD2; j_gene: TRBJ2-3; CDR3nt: TGTGCCAGCAGCCAAGAACCCGGGACTAGCGGGAGTCGGTATACGCAGTATTTT; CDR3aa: CASSQEPGTSGSRYTQYF
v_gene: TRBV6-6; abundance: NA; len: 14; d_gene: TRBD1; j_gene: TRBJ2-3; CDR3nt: TGTGCCAGCAGCACGGGACAGGGCACAGATACGCAGTATTTT; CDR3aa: CASSTGQGTDTQYF
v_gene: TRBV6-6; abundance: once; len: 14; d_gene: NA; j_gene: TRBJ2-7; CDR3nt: TGTGCCAGCACGGCGTCAAGACCCCACTACGAGCAGTACTTC; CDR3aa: CASTASRPHYEQYF
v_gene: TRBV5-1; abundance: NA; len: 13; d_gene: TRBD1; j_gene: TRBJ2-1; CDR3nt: TGCGCCAGCAGCGAACAGGGGTTCGATGAGCAGTTCTTC; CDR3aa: CASSEQGFDEQFF
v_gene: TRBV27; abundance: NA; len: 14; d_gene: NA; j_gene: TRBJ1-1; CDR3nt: TGTGCCAGCAGTTCACAGGGAGGATACACTGAAGCTTTCTTT; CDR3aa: CASSSQGGYTEAFF
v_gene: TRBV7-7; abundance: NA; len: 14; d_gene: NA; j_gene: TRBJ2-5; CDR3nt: TGTGCTAGCAGCCAGCTAGCGAGGGAAGAGACCCAGTACTTC; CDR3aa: CASSQLAREETQYF
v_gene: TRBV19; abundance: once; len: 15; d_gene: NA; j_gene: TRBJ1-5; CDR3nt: TGTGCCAGTAGTATTTCAAGGGGCAGCAATCAGCCCCAGCATTTT; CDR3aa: CASSISRGSNQPQHF
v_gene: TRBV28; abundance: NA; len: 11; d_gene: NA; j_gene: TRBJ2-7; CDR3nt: TGTGCCAGCCGAGGTTCCTACGAGCAGTACTTC; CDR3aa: CASRGSYEQYF
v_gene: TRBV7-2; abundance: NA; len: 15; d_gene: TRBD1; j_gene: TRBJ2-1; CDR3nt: TGTGCCAGCAGACTCGGGACAGGGAACCTCAATGAGCAGTTCTTC; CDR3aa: CASRLGTGNLNEQFF
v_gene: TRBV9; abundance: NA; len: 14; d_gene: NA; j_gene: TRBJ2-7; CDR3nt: TGTGCCAGCAGCGTAGGCGGGTCGACGCTAGAGCAGTACTTC; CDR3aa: CASSVGGSTLEQYF
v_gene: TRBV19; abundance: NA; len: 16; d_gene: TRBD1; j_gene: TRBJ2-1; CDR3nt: TGTGCCAGTACCCCGGGACAGGGACGAACTTACAATGAGCAGTTCTTC; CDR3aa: CASTPGQGRTYNEQFF
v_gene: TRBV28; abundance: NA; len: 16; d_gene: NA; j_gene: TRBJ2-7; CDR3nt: TGTGCCAGCAGTTTAGCCGGGCAGACACTCTCCTACGAGCAGTACTTC; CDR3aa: CASSLAGQTLSYEQYF
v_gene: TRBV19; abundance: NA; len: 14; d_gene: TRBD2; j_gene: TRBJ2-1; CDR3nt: TGTGCCAGTAGTGTCGCGGGAGCTTACAATGAGCAGTTCTTC; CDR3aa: CASSVAGAYNEQFF
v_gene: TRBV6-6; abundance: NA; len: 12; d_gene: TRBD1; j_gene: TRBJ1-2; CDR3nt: TGTGCCAGCAGTCCCGGACAGGTGTCCTACACCTTC; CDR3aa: CASSPGQVSYTF
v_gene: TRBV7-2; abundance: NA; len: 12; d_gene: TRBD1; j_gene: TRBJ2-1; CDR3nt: TGTGCCAGCAGCCCCCGGACAGGGAGTAAGTTCTTC; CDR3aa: CASSPRTGSKFF
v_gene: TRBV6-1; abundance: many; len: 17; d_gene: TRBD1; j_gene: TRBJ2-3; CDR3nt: TGTGCCAGCAGTGAAGCGTTGGGGACAGGGGCCACAGATACGCAGTATTTT; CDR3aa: CASSEALGTGATDTQYF
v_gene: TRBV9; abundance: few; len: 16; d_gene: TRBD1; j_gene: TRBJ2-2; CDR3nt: TGTGCCAGCAGCGTACGGGACAGGGGAGGTACCGGGGAGCTGTTTTTT; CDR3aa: CASSVRDRGGTGELFF
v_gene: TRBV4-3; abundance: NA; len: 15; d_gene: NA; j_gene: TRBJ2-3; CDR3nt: TGCGCCAGCAGCCAAGATCCCGGGTTTCCAGATACGCAGTATTTT; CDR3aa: CASSQDPGFPDTQYF
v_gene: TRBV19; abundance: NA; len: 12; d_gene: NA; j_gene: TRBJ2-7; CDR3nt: TGTGCCAGTAGTCCTACCCTCGGAGAGCAGTACTTC; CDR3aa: CASSPTLGEQYF
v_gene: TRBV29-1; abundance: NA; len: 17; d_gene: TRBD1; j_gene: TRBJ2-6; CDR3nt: TGCAGCGTCGCCGGGACAGGGGTTGGGGCCGGGGCCAACGTCCTGACTTTC; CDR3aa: CSVAGTGVGAGANVLTF
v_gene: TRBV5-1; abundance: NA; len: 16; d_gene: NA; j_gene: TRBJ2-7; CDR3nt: TGCGCCAGCAGCTTGGATGGCCATCGGCGCCTCGACGAGCAGTACTTC; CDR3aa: CASSLDGHRRLDEQYF
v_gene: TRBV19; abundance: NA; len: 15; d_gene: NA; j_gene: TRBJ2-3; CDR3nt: TGTGCCAGTAGTTCCCTGGGGGGCCCCACAGATACGCAGTATTTT; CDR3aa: CASSSLGGPTDTQYF
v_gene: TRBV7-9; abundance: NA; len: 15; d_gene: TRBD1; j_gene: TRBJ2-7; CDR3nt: TGTGCCAGCAGCTTTGACAGGGGGCGAATTGGCGAGCAGTACTTC; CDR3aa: CASSFDRGRIGEQYF
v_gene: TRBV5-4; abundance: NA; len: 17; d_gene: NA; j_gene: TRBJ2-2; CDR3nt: TGTGCCAGCAGAATCGGCACCCGGGCGGCGGACACCGGGGAGCTGTTTTTT; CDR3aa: CASRIGTRAADTGELFF
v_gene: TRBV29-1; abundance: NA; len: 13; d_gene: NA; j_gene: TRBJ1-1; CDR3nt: TGCAGCGCCGCCGGAGTAATGAACACTGAAGCTTTCTTT; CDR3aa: CSAAGVMNTEAFF
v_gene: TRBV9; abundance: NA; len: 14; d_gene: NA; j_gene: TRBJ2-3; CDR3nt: TGTGCCAGCGAGTCCCCGGGGTGGGGAGATACGCAGTATTTT; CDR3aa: CASESPGWGDTQYF
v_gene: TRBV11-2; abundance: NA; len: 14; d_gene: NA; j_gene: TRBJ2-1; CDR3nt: TGTGCCAGCAGCTTAGATCGCGCTTACAATGAGCAGTTCTTC; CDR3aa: CASSLDRAYNEQFF
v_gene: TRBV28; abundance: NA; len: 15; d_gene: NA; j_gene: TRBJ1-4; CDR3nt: TGTGCCAGCAGTCGGTCCCTCGAGACTAATGAAAAACTGTTTTTT; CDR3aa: CASSRSLETNEKLFF
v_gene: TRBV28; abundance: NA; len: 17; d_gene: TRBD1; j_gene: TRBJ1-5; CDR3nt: TGTGCCAGCAATGCACCGGGACAGGGGCTCTTCAATCAGCCCCAGCATTTT; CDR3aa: CASNAPGQGLFNQPQHF
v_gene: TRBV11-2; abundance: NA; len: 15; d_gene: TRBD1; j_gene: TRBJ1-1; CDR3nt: TGTGCCAGCAGACGACCCACAGGGGCCCACACTGAAGCTTTCTTT; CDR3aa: CASRRPTGAHTEAFF
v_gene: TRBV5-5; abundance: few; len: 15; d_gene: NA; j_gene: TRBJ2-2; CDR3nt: TGTGCCAGCACCCGGGAAGGTTCTGTGGCCGGGGAGCTGTTTTTT; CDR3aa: CASTREGSVAGELFF
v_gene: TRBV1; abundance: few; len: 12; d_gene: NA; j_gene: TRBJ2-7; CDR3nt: TGCACCAGCAGCCCCCCGTCCTCCGAGCAGTACTTC; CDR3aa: CTSSPPSSEQYF